A selection of T cell receptor beta chains follows, all from one sample in a study of T cells in Graves' hyperthyroidism and ophthalmopathy. TCRdb passed the multiplex PCR reads through MiXCR, listing each CDR3 protein once. The sample yields 490,000 or so distinct CDR3 sequences, just under 20% seen once. Material: blood. All receptors come from a man aged 35 to 55 with Graves' ophthalmopathy. Each CDR3 is given with its conserved first and last residue. The D gene is left open where the match is weak. Not every row has a clone size; where given, it reads once, few, many or a size class.

- | TRBJ2-5 | TRBV5-1 | - | CASSHQGLDETQYF | TGCGCCAGCAGCCACCAGGGACTCGACGAGACCCAGTACTTC
- | TRBJ2-3 | TRBV7-9 | - | CASSSPGPGGTQYF | TGTGCCAGCAGCTCACCCGGTCCGGGCGGGACGCAGTATTTT
many | TRBJ2-1 | TRBV11-2 | TRBD2 | CASSLVVAGMNEQFF | TGTGCCAGCAGCTTAGTGGTAGCGGGGATGAATGAGCAGTTCTTC
many | TRBJ1-4 | TRBV5-1 | - | CASRRHSQGTNEKLFF | TGCGCCAGCAGAAGACATTCACAGGGAACTAATGAAAAACTGTTTTTT
few | TRBJ2-6 | TRBV2 | - | CASSEAGPQGGGANVLTF | TGTGCCAGCAGTGAAGCCGGACCCCAGGGCGGTGGGGCCAACGTCCTGACTTTC
- | TRBJ2-1 | TRBV7-2 | - | CASSLVADSYNEQFF | TGTGCCAGCAGCTTAGTAGCGGACTCCTACAATGAGCAGTTCTTC
many | TRBJ2-1 | TRBV20-1 | TRBD2 | CSASRLAEYNEQFF | TGCAGTGCTAGTCGGCTAGCGGAATACAATGAGCAGTTCTTC
few | TRBJ2-5 | TRBV20-1 | - | CSARDPRLNQETQYF | TGCAGTGCTAGAGATCCCCGACTTAACCAAGAGACCCAGTACTTC
- | TRBJ2-1 | TRBV5-4 | TRBD2 | CASSFGKREGNEQFF | TGTGCCAGCAGCTTCGGCAAGCGGGAGGGAAATGAGCAGTTCTTC
few | TRBJ2-1 | TRBV20-1 | TRBD2 | CSAISAGLAGGQSHEQFF | TGCAGTGCTATCTCGGCCGGACTAGCGGGGGGGCAATCGCATGAGCAGTTCTTC
many | TRBJ2-5 | TRBV2 | TRBD1 | CATSKDRGRGETQYF | TGTGCCACATCGAAGGACAGGGGGAGAGGGGAGACCCAGTACTTC
few | TRBJ2-1 | TRBV5-5 | - | CASSLGGDLSYNEQFF | TGTGCCAGCAGCCTGGGGGGCGACCTCTCCTACAATGAGCAGTTCTTC
many | TRBJ2-1 | TRBV30 | - | CAWSVGGGSYNEQFF | TGTGCCTGGAGTGTAGGGGGTGGTTCCTACAATGAGCAGTTCTTC
few | TRBJ2-7 | TRBV11-2 | TRBD2 | CASSLVGLVLYEQYF | TGTGCCAGCAGCTTAGTAGGACTAGTCTTGTACGAGCAGTACTTC
few | TRBJ2-3 | TRBV4-2 | TRBD2 | CASSQGAQAGATDTQYF | TGTGCCAGCAGCCAAGGCGCTCAAGCGGGGGCCACAGATACGCAGTATTTT
- | TRBJ2-2 | TRBV20-1 | TRBD2 | CSARDSGRVPGELFF | TGCAGTGCTAGGGATAGCGGGAGAGTACCCGGGGAGCTGTTTTTT
- | TRBJ1-4 | TRBV3-1 | TRBD1 | CASSLGQVIATNEKLFF | TGTGCCAGCAGCCTCGGACAGGTGATTGCAACTAATGAAAAACTGTTTTTT
- | TRBJ1-2 | TRBV5-1 | TRBD1 | CASSTNRGGGYTF | TGCGCCAGCAGCACCAACAGGGGGGGCGGCTACACCTTC
- | TRBJ2-1 | TRBV5-1 | - | CASSALNNEQFF | TGCGCCAGCAGCGCCCTTAACAATGAGCAGTTCTTC
many | TRBJ2-1 | TRBV11-2 | - | CASSLGWHEQFF | TGTGCCAGCAGCTTAGGGTGGCATGAGCAGTTCTTC
- | TRBJ2-7 | TRBV7-2 | - | CASSLVQGPSYEQYF | TGTGCCAGCAGCTTAGTTCAGGGCCCATCCTACGAGCAGTACTTC
- | TRBJ2-3 | TRBV29-1 | TRBD2 | CSVERSGGYTDTQYF | TGCAGCGTTGAGCGTAGCGGGGGCTACACAGATACGCAGTATTTT
few | TRBJ2-2 | TRBV6-4 | - | CASRSAPNTGELFF | TGTGCCAGCAGAAGCGCACCGAACACCGGGGAGCTGTTTTTT
- | TRBJ1-1 | TRBV7-9 | - | CASSAPGGGTEAFF | TGTGCCAGCAGCGCGCCCGGCGGAGGCACTGAAGCTTTCTTT
- | TRBJ2-1 | TRBV6-1 | - | CASSYLTVGNEQFF | TGTGCCAGCAGTTATCTGACTGTGGGCAATGAGCAGTTCTTC
- | TRBJ2-7 | TRBV4-2 | - | CASSLSAGHGYEQYF | TGTGCCAGCAGCTTGTCGGCAGGACACGGGTACGAGCAGTACTTC
many | TRBJ2-2 | TRBV2 | TRBD2 | CASRLSGGALGELFF | TGTGCCAGCAGACTTAGCGGGGGGGCCTTAGGGGAGCTGTTTTTT
many | TRBJ2-7 | TRBV20-1 | TRBD1 | CSARDRGQGGIEQYF | TGCAGTGCTAGAGATCGGGGACAGGGGGGAATCGAGCAGTACTTC